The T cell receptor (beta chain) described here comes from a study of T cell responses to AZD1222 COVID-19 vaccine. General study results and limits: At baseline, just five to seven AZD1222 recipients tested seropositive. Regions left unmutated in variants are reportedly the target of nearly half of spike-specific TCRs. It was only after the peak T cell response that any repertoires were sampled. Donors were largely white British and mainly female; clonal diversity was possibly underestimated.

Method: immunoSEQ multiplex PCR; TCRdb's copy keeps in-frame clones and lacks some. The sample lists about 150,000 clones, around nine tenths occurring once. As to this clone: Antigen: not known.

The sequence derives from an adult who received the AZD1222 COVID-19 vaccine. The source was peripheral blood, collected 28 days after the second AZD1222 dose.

CDR3 amino acids: CASGRTPEAFF. The CDR3 bases are TGTGCCAGCGGGCGGACGCCTGAAGCTTTCTTT. The rearrangement joins TRBV19 to TRBJ1-1; D not resolved. The CDR3 is made up of 11 amino acids. Germline assignment: CDR1 LNHDA and CDR2 SQIVND (reference sequence). Between the trimmed V and J ends, which lost 9 bases and 6 bases, there was a span of 11 bases.